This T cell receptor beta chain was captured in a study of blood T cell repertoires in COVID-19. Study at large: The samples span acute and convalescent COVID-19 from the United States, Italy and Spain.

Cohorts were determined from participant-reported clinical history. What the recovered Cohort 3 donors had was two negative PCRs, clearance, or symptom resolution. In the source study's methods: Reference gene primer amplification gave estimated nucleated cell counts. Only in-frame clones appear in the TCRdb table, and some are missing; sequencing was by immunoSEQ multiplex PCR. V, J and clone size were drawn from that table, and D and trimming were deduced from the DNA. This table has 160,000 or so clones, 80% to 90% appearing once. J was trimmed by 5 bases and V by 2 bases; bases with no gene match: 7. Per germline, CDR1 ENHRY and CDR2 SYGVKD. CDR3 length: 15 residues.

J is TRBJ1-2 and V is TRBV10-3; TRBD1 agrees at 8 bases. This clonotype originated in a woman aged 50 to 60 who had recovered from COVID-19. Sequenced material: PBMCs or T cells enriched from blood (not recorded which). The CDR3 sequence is CAISEPGQGKYGYTF. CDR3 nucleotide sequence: TGTGCCATCAGTGAGCCCGGACAGGGTAAATATGGCTACACCTTC.